The 3 T cell receptor beta chains below come from one sample, sequenced in a study of beta chain features in type 1 diabetes. cDNA synthesis used the whole RNA isolate, giving expressed TCRB sequences. Profiled with immunoSEQ multiplex PCR; TCRdb holds only in-frame clones, not every one. In the table there are over 65,000 clones, 25% to 35% of which are singletons. Material for sequencing was stem cell memory CD4+ T cells from blood. The receptors stem from a woman younger than 35 in good health.

The V gene is TRBV9, the J gene TRBJ2-7; 9 bases map to TRBD1. Trimming took 2 bases from V and 2 from J; bases not matched to a gene: 2. The CDR3 has 14 amino acids. The germline CDR1 and CDR2 sequences are SGDLS and YYNGEE. CDR3 loop: CASSVGQGPYEQYF. The CDR3 bases are TGTGCCAGCAGCGTGGGACAGGGACCCTACGAGCAGTACTTC.

This clone turned up a few times. V is TRBV7-2 and J is TRBJ1-5, with D possibly matching TRBD1 (6 bases). Trimming removed 4 bases from V and 7 bases from J, with 14 bases in between. Germline loops: CDR1 SGHTA, CDR2 FQGNSA. CDR3 size: 14 residues. This chain's CDR3 is CASSSQGFGQPQHF. The CDR3 nucleotides are TGTGCCAGCAGCTCGCAGGGGTTCGGGCAGCCCCAGCATTTT.

The chain uses TRBV2 and TRBJ2-7; TRBD1 matches 9 bases. CDR3 size: 14 residues. V trimming: 6 bases; J trimming: 2 bases; junction bases outside the gene matches: 5. Germline values: CDR1 SNHLY, CDR2 FYNNEI. As DNA, the CDR3 is TGTGCCAGCAGAAACAGACAGGGGGCCTACGAGCAGTACTTC. It is translated as CASRNRQGAYEQYF.